The rows below give T cell receptor beta chains drawn from one sample of a study of regulatory T cells in long-lasting Graves disease. Via MiXCR, TCRdb re-called the multiplex PCR reads, giving one row per CDR3 protein. The table lists more than 650,000 distinct CDR3 sequences, about 32% of them singletons. The source was peripheral blood mononuclear cells (PBMCs), collected when the disease was refractory, from a patient treated with antithyroid drugs. These TCRs come from a female donor with Graves disease. The CDR3 runs from the conserved cysteine through the conserved F or W. Fields, in order: clone size, V gene, D gene, J gene, CDR3 DNA, CDR3 protein. The D gene is left open where the match is weak. Size values are once, few and many counts, or a class for expanded clones, and some rows have none.

>.|TRBV28|.|TRBJ1-5
TGTGCCAGCAGTTTAGCGTCGAGTAGACGTCCGCTCAATCAGCCCCAGCATTTT
CASSLASSRRPLNQPQHF
>many|TRBV11-1|.|TRBJ2-5
TGTGCCAGCAGCTCAATCCGGACAGGAGGGGAGACCCAGTACTTC
CASSSIRTGGETQYF
>.|TRBV5-1|.|TRBJ2-5
TGCGCCAGCAGCTTTACCAGAGAGACCCAGTACTTC
CASSFTRETQYF
>many|TRBV28|.|TRBJ1-1
TGTGCCAGCACTAGGACAGAAAACACTGAAGCTTTCTTT
CASTRTENTEAFF
>many|TRBV28|TRBD1|TRBJ1-5
TGTGCCAGCAGTTTAATAGACAGGGGCAATCAGCCCCAGCATTTT
CASSLIDRGNQPQHF
>few|TRBV10-3|.|TRBJ1-1
TGTGCCATCAGGCCAGGGGTGGGGTTGAACACTGAAGCTTTCTTT
CAIRPGVGLNTEAFF
>.|TRBV9|.|TRBJ1-1
TGTGCCAGCAGCCCCCAGGCAGGGCTCACTGAAGCTTTCTTT
CASSPQAGLTEAFF
>many|TRBV2|TRBD1|TRBJ1-2
TGTGCCAGCACTTGGACAGGGGTGCCCTATGGCTACACCTTC
CASTWTGVPYGYTF
>.|TRBV7-2|.|TRBJ2-7
TGTGCCAGCAGCTTAGCTTACTTCTCCTACGAGCAGTACTTC
CASSLAYFSYEQYF
>few|TRBV3-1|.|TRBJ1-1
TGTGCCGCGGGACCCAAAATGAACACTGAAGCTTTCTTT
CAAGPKMNTEAFF
>few|TRBV29-1|.|TRBJ2-7
TGCAGCGTTGGGGGGGCCTACGAGCAGTACTTC
CSVGGAYEQYF
>few|TRBV10-1|.|TRBJ2-7
TGCGCCAGTGGGGTAGGCGCGCTAATCTCCTACGAGCAGTACTTC
CASGVGALISYEQYF
>.|TRBV6-1|TRBD2|TRBJ2-5
TGTGCCAGCCAGGAGGGGACTAGCGGTTCTGGAGAGACCCAGTACTTC
CASQEGTSGSGETQYF
>.|TRBV6-1|TRBD1|TRBJ1-1
TGTGCCAGCAGTGAAGCGAATACAGGGGGGCCGAACACTGAAGCTTTCTTT
CASSEANTGGPNTEAFF
>many|TRBV2|TRBD2|TRBJ2-2
TGTGCCAGCAGGGTGGCTAGCGGGACTTTCACCGGGGAGCTGTTTTTT
CASRVASGTFTGELFF
>many|TRBV11-1|TRBD1|TRBJ1-1
TGTGCCAGCAGCTCAGGACAGGCCCGCCTATTGAACACTGAAGCTTTCTTT
CASSSGQARLLNTEAFF
>few|TRBV6-1|TRBD1|TRBJ1-2
TGTGCCAGCAGAACTACAGGGGGGGACTATGGCTACACCTTC
CASRTTGGDYGYTF
>.|TRBV6-1|TRBD1|TRBJ1-1
TGTGCCACCGGGGGACAGTCATCGAACACTGAAGCTTTCTTT
CATGGQSSNTEAFF
>few|TRBV6-9|.|TRBJ1-2
TGTGCCAGCAGTTACGGGGATGGTGGCTACACCTTC
CASSYGDGGYTF
>many|TRBV2|.|TRBJ1-1
TGTGCCAGCTTGGTCCCCAGCCCAGAAGCTTTCTTT
CASLVPSPEAFF
>.|TRBV12-3/TRBV12-4|.|TRBJ1-6
TGTGCCAGCAGCAATGACATGGGAGTCTATAATTCACCCCTCCACTTT
CASSNDMGVYNSPLHF
>many|TRBV12-3/TRBV12-4|TRBD1|TRBJ1-4
TGTGCCAGCACCTCCGGGACAGGGTATGAAAAACTGTTTTTT
CASTSGTGYEKLFF
>few|TRBV12-3/TRBV12-4|.|TRBJ1-1
TGTGCCAGCAGTTTAACTGGGGCGCCGGCCACTGAAGCTTTCTTT
CASSLTGAPATEAFF
>.|TRBV29-1|TRBD2|TRBJ2-1
TGCAGCGTCCCCTATAGCGGGAGGGTCGAGCAGTTCTTC
CSVPYSGRVEQFF
>.|TRBV6-1|.|TRBJ1-5
TGTGCCAGCAGTGAACTCCGATCCAAGACCCAGCATTTT
CASSELRSKTQHF
>.|TRBV4-2|TRBD1|TRBJ2-7
TGTGCCAGCAGCCAAGAGGCAGGGGGCTCCTACGAGCAGTACTTC
CASSQEAGGSYEQYF
>.|TRBV4-1|.|TRBJ2-2
TGCGCCAGCAGCTTCGCCCCTGGAGCGTCCAACACCGGGGAGCTGTTTTTT
CASSFAPGASNTGELFF
>.|TRBV7-2|TRBD1|TRBJ2-7
TGTGCCAGCAGCTTAGCCGCCCCCCGAATAGGGGGCGCCTCCTACGAGCAGTACTTC
CASSLAAPRIGGASYEQYF
>.|TRBV20-1|TRBD1|TRBJ2-7
TGCAGTGCTAGAGGACGTAGCCCCCGGGACAGGGGTAATTACGAGCAGTACTTC
CSARGRSPRDRGNYEQYF
>few|TRBV6-2/TRBV6-3|TRBD2|TRBJ2-1
TGTGCCAGCAGTTACTCCCTAGTAGGAGCGGGAGGGCCCAATGAGCAGTTCTTC
CASSYSLVGAGGPNEQFF
>.|TRBV3-1|TRBD1|TRBJ1-5
TGTGCCAGCAGCCGGGACAGGGGCCCCAATCAGCCCCAGCATTTT
CASSRDRGPNQPQHF
>many|TRBV12-3/TRBV12-4|.|TRBJ1-2
TGTGCCAGCAGTAGACAGACCCACTATGGCTACACCTTC
CASSRQTHYGYTF
>few|TRBV6-5|.|TRBJ1-2
TGTGCCAGCAGTTACTCTCGGGGCAGGCTCTATGGCTACACCTTC
CASSYSRGRLYGYTF
>many|TRBV5-1|.|TRBJ2-7
TGCGCCAGCAGCTTGCCAGGGCAGACCTACGAGCAGTACTTC
CASSLPGQTYEQYF
>many|TRBV6-5|.|TRBJ1-1
TGTGCCAGCAGTTACGTTGGAACAAAGAACACTGAAGCTTTCTTT
CASSYVGTKNTEAFF
>few|TRBV9|.|TRBJ2-7
TGTGCCAGCAGCGTAGCGGCAGGGAGGTACGAGCAGTACTTC
CASSVAAGRYEQYF
>many|TRBV7-9|.|TRBJ1-1
TGTGCCAGCAGTTCCGGACGGAACACTGAAGCTTTCTTT
CASSSGRNTEAFF
>few|TRBV6-2/TRBV6-3|.|TRBJ1-3
TGTGCCAGCAGTGACGGCCCCTTCTCTGGAAACACCATATATTTT
CASSDGPFSGNTIYF
>.|TRBV2|TRBD1|TRBJ2-5
TGTGCCAGCAGGGGGACAGGGGGCCGCGTCGGGACCCAGTACTTC
CASRGTGGRVGTQYF
>.|TRBV12-5|.|TRBJ2-5
TGTGCTAGTGGTCACTATGGGGGCCCCCCGGGAGAGACCCAGTACTTC
CASGHYGGPPGETQYF
>once|TRBV7-9|.|TRBJ2-7
TGTGCCAGCAGCTTAGCCCTCCAGGGCCTCTCCTACGAGCAGTACTTC
CASSLALQGLSYEQYF
>.|TRBV27|TRBD2|TRBJ2-3
TGTGCCAGCAGTCCGATACTAGCGGGAGGTAGCACAGATACGCAGTATTTT
CASSPILAGGSTDTQYF
>.|TRBV20-1|.|TRBJ1-1
TGCAGTGCAAGCCGGGCCCTCGGGAACACTGAAGCTTTCTTT
CSASRALGNTEAFF
>many|TRBV5-6|.|TRBJ2-5
TGTGCCAGCGGACGAGCGAAGGAGACCCAGTACTTC
CASGRAKETQYF
>few|TRBV6-9|TRBD2|TRBJ2-7
TGTGCCAGCAGTTACTCCCTAGCGGGAGGCACGGAGCAGTACTTC
CASSYSLAGGTEQYF
>.|TRBV2|.|TRBJ1-1
TGTGCCAGCAGCATGAAAAGCAGGAACACTGAAGCTTTCTTT
CASSMKSRNTEAFF
>.|TRBV6-5|TRBD1|TRBJ1-2
TGTGCCAGCAGTTACCACGGACAGGGAGGTTATGGCTACACCTTC
CASSYHGQGGYGYTF
>.|TRBV28|.|TRBJ2-5
TGTGCCAGCACCCTTACCGGGACCCAAGAGACCCAGTACTTC
CASTLTGTQETQYF
>few|TRBV19|TRBD1|TRBJ1-5
TGTGCCAGTAGTCCCGGGACAGAGGGACAGCATTTT
CASSPGTEGQHF
>.|TRBV19|.|TRBJ1-4
TGTGCCAGTAAGAGGACCTTCGAGGGGGAAAAACTGTTTTTT
CASKRTFEGEKLFF
>.|TRBV24-1|TRBD1|TRBJ2-5
TGTGCCACCAGTGACCCGGGACAGGGGGCTGTAGAGACCCAGTACTTC
CATSDPGQGAVETQYF